These 21 T cell receptor beta chains came from one sample sequenced in a study of blood T cells in healthy people across ages. It was with a sample-barcoded 5' primer and a J-beta primer mix that a second PCR of roughly 6 to 12 cycles was run. TCRdb reprocessed the 5' RACE reads with MiXCR, giving one entry per CDR3 protein. The sample yields some 1.5 million distinct CDR3 sequences, 25% to 30% seen once. The source material was blood. The receptors originated from a woman in her thirties in good health.

This clonotype has at least ten counts. The V gene is TRBV6-1, the J gene TRBJ2-7; TRBD1 matches at 8 bases. Germline CDR1 and CDR2: MNHNS and SASEGT. V lost 0 bases, J lost 3 bases, and 10 bases stayed unmatched. CDR3 size: 17 residues. Here the CDR3 reads CASSEAGSGTGLYEQYF. Written as DNA, the CDR3 is TGTGCCAGCAGTGAAGCCGGCTCCGGGACAGGACTCTACGAGCAGTACTTC.

This clonotype was detected only once. The J gene is TRBJ2-2, the V gene TRBV7-9; D remains unclear. Trimming pared 3 bases from V and 6 bases from J, leaving 5 bases between. The CDR3 runs 12 residues. The V gene's germline CDR1 is SEHNR and CDR2 FQNEAQ (reference sequence). The CDR3 is CASSFKAGELFF. CDR3 nucleotide sequence: TGTGCCAGCAGCTTTAAGGCCGGGGAGCTGTTTTTT.

Remarks on this clonotype: This may be a read error: a much more frequent sequence differs by one nucleotide. The chain links TRBV20-1 to TRBJ2-1, with D possibly being TRBD1 or TRBD2 (6 bases each). Trimming removed 6 bases from V and 10 bases from J, with 22 bases in between. The CDR3 covers 14 residues. Per germline, CDR1 DFQATT and CDR2 SNEGSKA (reference sequence). The CDR3 spells CSAGRTGIGGEQFF. The DNA for the CDR3 is TGCAGTGCCGGCCGAACAGGGATAGGGGGGGAGCAGTTCTTC.

The chain has TRBV12-3 or TRBV12-4 and TRBJ1-2; 10 nucleotides agree with TRBD1. The CDR3 is 15 amino acids. With V trimmed by 3 bases and J by 7 bases, 8 bases remained unmatched. The CDR3 region is CASSLRTGGKGGYTF. For the CDR3, the DNA is TGTGCCAGCAGTTTGCGGACAGGGGGTAAGGGTGGCTACACCTTC.

The rearrangement uses TRBV11-3 and TRBJ2-5; D may be TRBD1 (5 bases). The last part of the DNA fits TRBJ2-7 better; the J call may be wrong. The CDR3 has 12 residues. Germline CDR1 is SGHNT and CDR2 is YENEEA. CDR3 sequence reads: CAGLTAYYEQYF. In nucleotides, the CDR3 is TGTGCCGGCTTGACAGCTTACTACGAGCAGTACTTC.

This clonotype showed up just a few times. V usage is TRBV2 and J usage is TRBJ2-7, with D possibly being TRBD1 (5 bases). Trimming cost V 0 bases and J 1 base, with 13 bases left between them. Germline CDR1 SNHLY, CDR2 FYNNEI. CDR3 length: 16 amino acids. The CDR3 DNA is TGTGCCAGCAGTGAAGCGTGGGGCTCAGGGTCCTACGAGCAGTACTTC. Protein: CASSEAWGSGSYEQYF. The entire variable domain, with the rest obtained from reference TRBV2 and TRBJ2-7, is as follows: EPEVTQTPSHQVTQMGQEVILRCVPISNHLYFYWYRQILGQKVEFLVSFYNNEISEKSEIFDDQFSVERPDGSNFTLKIRSTKLEDSAMYFCASSEAWGSGSYEQYFGPGTRLTVT.

J is TRBJ1-5 and V is TRBV12-2. TRBV12-2 has pseudogene status. This CDR3 region has 18 residues. The CDR3 DNA reads TGTGCAAGTCGCTTAGCACCCGCGTCAGTCTGGAGCAATCAGCCCCAGCATTTT. Protein: CASRLAPASVWSNQPQHF.

This clonotype was detected many times. The V and J genes are TRBV6-5 and TRBJ1-5; 9 bases align to TRBD1. The V gene end was trimmed by 2 bases and the J gene end by 4 bases; junction bases not matched to a gene: 18. The CDR3 has 20 residues. The V gene's germline CDR1 is MNHEY and CDR2 SVGAGI. In DNA, the CDR3 is TGTGCCAGCAGTTACAAGGCGAACCTATTGGGACAGGGTGGGAATCAGCCCCAGCATTTT. It is translated as CASSYKANLLGQGGNQPQHF.

This chain uses TRBV12-3 or TRBV12-4 with TRBJ2-1; TRBD2 agrees at 15 bases. The length of the CDR3 is 17 residues. V was clipped by 5 bases and J by 5 bases; unmatched bases: 7. Here the CDR3 reads CASSKGLAGGPNNEQFF. In DNA form, the CDR3 reads TGTGCCAGCAGTAAGGGACTAGCGGGGGGCCCGAACAATGAGCAGTTCTTC.

This sequence joins TRBV12-3 or TRBV12-4 and TRBJ2-7; D could derive from TRBD1 or TRBD2 (6 bases each). The CDR3 sequence is 13 residues long. Trimming took 9 bases from V and 6 from J, leaving 18 bases between them. CDR3 bases: TGTGCCAGTCAACAGGGAGGAGGGTTCGAGCAGTACTTC. It is translated as CASQQGGGFEQYF.

The chain combines TRBV7-2 with TRBJ2-7; 11 bases match TRBD1. The CDR3 spans 14 residues. Germline values: CDR1 SGHTA, CDR2 FQGNSA. V dropped 4 bases and J dropped 10; count of bases not matched to a gene: 9. CDR3 DNA: TGTGCCAGCAGCTCCAGGGACAGGGGGTTGGCCCAGTACTTC. It codes for CASSSRDRGLAQYF. The entire variable domain, with the rest obtained from reference TRBV7-2 and TRBJ2-7, is as follows: GAGVSQSPSNKVTEKGKDVELRCDPISGHTALYWYRQSLGQGLEFLIYFQGNSAPDKSGLPSDRFSAERTGGSVSTLTIQRTQQEDSAVYLCASSSRDRGLAQYFGPGTRLTVT.

The rearrangement uses TRBV7-2 and TRBJ2-1; 9 bases match TRBD2. After removal of 1 base from V and 7 bases from J, the junction contained 8 bases not matched to a gene. This CDR3 is 16 amino acids long. From germline, CDR1 is SGHTA and CDR2 FQGNSA. The CDR3 here is CASSLGVSGGLNEQFF. The CDR3 bases are TGTGCCAGCAGCTTAGGGGTTAGCGGGGGCCTAAATGAGCAGTTCTTC.

This clonotype was found many times. This chain links TRBV12-3 or TRBV12-4 with TRBJ2-5; the D is unclear. The CDR3 is 13 residues long. V was clipped by 6 bases and J by 5 bases, with 13 bases between them. The CDR3 DNA follows: TGTGCCAGCAGACCGACGGTGGTGGAGACCCAGTACTTC. It translates to CASRPTVVETQYF.

The chain combines TRBV9 with TRBJ2-7, with 9 nucleotides matching TRBD1. Germline CDR1 SGDLS, CDR2 YYNGEE. The CDR3 loop spans 16 amino acids. V was clipped by 4 bases and J by 0 bases; unmatched bases: 8. CDR3 region: CASSTRGTGSSYEQYF. CDR3 nucleotide sequence: TGTGCCAGCAGCACAAGGGGGACAGGGAGCTCCTACGAGCAGTACTTC.

The J gene is TRBJ1-4, the V gene TRBV7-9, with D maybe TRBD1 (6 bases). Germline values: CDR1 SEHNR, CDR2 FQNEAQ (reference sequence). This CDR3 is 16 amino acids long. V was clipped by 6 bases and J by 8 bases, with 22 bases between them. The CDR3 here is CASRPTTGGSPEKLFF. DNA for the CDR3: TGTGCCAGCAGACCTACGACAGGCGGATCCCCCGAAAAACTGTTTTTT.

This clonotype occurred a few times. This sequence joins TRBV7-6 and TRBJ2-5; 10 bases line up with TRBD2. V lost 1 base to trimming and J lost 1 base; unmatched junction nucleotides: 9. Germline CDR1 is SGHVS and CDR2 is FNYEAQ. This CDR3 region has 18 residues. CDR3 DNA: TGTGCCAGCAGCTTAGGGGCTAGCGGGGGTAAAATCCAAGAGACCCAGTACTTC. This gives the protein CASSLGASGGKIQETQYF.

This clonotype was detected once. The V and J genes are TRBV27 and TRBJ2-3; no clear D. Germline-derived CDR1 and CDR2 are MNHEY and SMNVEV (reference sequence). CDR3 length: 13 amino acids. The CDR3 nucleotides read TGTGCAGTCGGAAGGGATAGCACAGATACGCAGTATTTT. It specifies CAVGRDSTDTQYF.

Only one count was recorded for this clonotype. This chain uses TRBV21-1 with TRBJ2-1; the listed D gene, TRBD1, was not tested against the DNA. TRBV21-1 is an annotated pseudogene. The CDR3 covers 15 residues. CDR3 bases: TGTGCCAGCAGCAAAGGGGGACAGATGACGTACGAGCAGTTCTTC. This sequence encodes CASSKGGQMTYEQFF.

On this clonotype itself: The conserved closing phenylalanine or tryptophan is absent in this CDR3, likely reflecting a read error. The genes are TRBV7-8 and TRBJ2-7; 8 nucleotides line up with TRBD1. Germline assignment: CDR1 SGHVS and CDR2 FQNEAQ. The CDR3 covers 14 residues. V trimming: 0 bases; J trimming: 3 bases; junction bases outside the gene matches: 1. CDR3: CASSLAGQGYEQYL. CDR3 coding DNA: TGTGCCAGCAGCTTAGCCGGACAGGGCTACGAGCAGTACTTA.

The genes are TRBV14 and TRBJ1-2, with D maybe TRBD1 (5 bases). The CDR3 is 15 amino acids. The germline V and J ends were trimmed by 1 base and 0 bases, with 9 bases remaining between them. Germline CDR1 reads SGHDN; CDR2 reads FVKESK. In nucleotides, the CDR3 is TGTGCCAGCAGCCAAGGGGGGAAAGCTAACTATGGCTACACCTTC. Its translation is CASSQGGKANYGYTF.

A remark on this clonotype: Given a much more abundant clone one base away, this may be a read error. This sequence joins TRBV12-3 or TRBV12-4 and TRBJ2-3; D gene ambiguous. The CDR3 totals 13 residues. CDR3 DNA: TGTGCCAGCACCTCACGGACCACAGATGCGCAGTATTTT. Protein: CASTSRTTDAQYF.